The clone carrying this TCR beta chain has only a few counts. Its antigen is as yet unknown. This entry belongs to a study of T cell repertoires in cytomegalovirus infection. For the study at large: Evidence of both CMV infection and a matching HLA type came from public TCR beta signatures. Study results and limitations: Identification of carriers of CMV plus the relevant HLA was achieved through cumulative public TCR beta family frequency. The ex vivo response was dominated by HLA-C-restricted CMV-specific TCR beta clonotypes.

Germline-derived CDR1 and CDR2 are MNHEY and SMNVEV (reference sequence). V was trimmed by 2 bases and J by 7 bases, leaving 3 bases between them. This CDR3 spans 12 amino acids. TCRdb re-analysed the reads in MiXCR, keeping a single row per CDR3 protein. The sample shows around 85,000 distinct CDR3 sequences, about half of them seen only once. The sequences come from CD8+ T cells from cultured PBMCs, collected from culture after CMV antigen stimulation. The clonotype originates from a human donor in good health (CMV status not recorded). Some clones in this sample may be carry-over from other donors' samples. The chain is built from TRBV27 and TRBJ1-6; no clear D. CDR3 sequence reads: CASSLPNSPLHF. The CDR3 bases are TGTGCCAGCAGTTTACCGAATTCACCCCTCCACTTT.